This TCR beta chain is drawn from a study of blood T cell repertoires in COVID-19. Enrolled through a virtual design, the participants were between roughly 18 and 100 years of age and came from approximately 25 US areas. Only one count was recorded for this clone. Trimming left V 0 bases short and J 2 bases short, with 10 bases between. This CDR3 comprises 15 residues. Germline lookup yields CDR1 SGHNT and CDR2 YYREEE (reference sequence). Using immunoSEQ multiplex PCR, the repertoire was profiled, and TCRdb retains in-frame clones only, with some absent. The sample comprises around 170,000 clones, roughly 87% of which are singletons, and 7% to 7.5% rests with the top ten.

The V gene is TRBV5-4, the J gene TRBJ2-3; no firm D call. The sequence was obtained from a woman aged 50 to 60 who had recovered from COVID-19. The sample was PBMCs or T cells enriched from blood (not recorded which). CDR3 nucleotides: TGTGCCAGCAGCTTGGGGAGCCACTCCACAGATACGCAGTATTTT. Amino acids: CASSLGSHSTDTQYF.